This T cell receptor beta chain was retrieved from a study of T cell repertoires in cytomegalovirus infection. As for the study in general: The public TCR beta signatures pointed to both CMV infection and matching HLA type.

V lost 0 bases, J lost 3 bases, and 7 bases stayed unmatched. The CDR3 is made up of 18 amino acids. CDR1 and CDR2 from the germline V gene are ENHRY and SYGVKD. MiXCR, run by TCRdb on the reads, gives a single entry per CDR3 protein. The sample gives approximately 990,000 distinct CDR3 sequences, 31% of which show up once; 13% is in the top ten. As concerns this clonotype: Its antigen is still unknown.

This specimen consisted of cultured CD8+ T cells from PBMCs, obtained from culture after CMV antigen stimulation. The sequence was collected from a human donor in good health (CMV status not recorded). Some clones in this sample may be carry-over from other donors' samples. The rearrangement links TRBV10-3 to TRBJ2-5; TRBD2 aligns across 13 bases. CDR3 in amino acids: CAISESATGLAGEETQYF. The CDR3 nucleotides read TGTGCCATCAGTGAGTCGGCCACCGGACTAGCGGGGGAAGAGACCCAGTACTTC.